The clone carrying this TCR beta chain was detected many times. Its antigen is unknown. This sample was taken from a study of T-cell reconstitution after alpha-beta-depleted transplantation in children. CDR1 and CDR2 (germline): SGHKS, YYEKEE (reference sequence). The J segment lost 10 bases and the V segment lost 2 bases, leaving 5 bases of the junction unmatched. The CDR3 consists of 14 residues. Preparation of the TCRbeta library used unique molecular identifiers. TCRdb processed the PCR reads anew with MiXCR; each CDR3 protein has one entry. The sample holds roughly 280,000 distinct CDR3 sequences, 11% seen once. The study, taken as a whole, reports: TCRbeta diversity was high at day 60 in some patients (a result of surviving recipient T cells and thymic progenitors). Roughly two months post-transplant, alpha-beta T cells reportedly originated from several hundred graft clones that had expanded.

The chain joins TRBV5-5 to TRBJ1-6; 8 nucleotides align to TRBD1. The TCR sequence derives from a male patient aged 2-9 years who had a stem cell transplant for chronic granulomatous disease, so the T cells may come from the graft donor. This sample comprised peripheral blood, obtained 180 days after TCRalphabeta/CD19-depleted stem cell transplant. CDR3 loop: CASSFGQGDSPLHF. DNA of the CDR3: TGTGCCAGCAGCTTCGGACAGGGAGACTCACCCCTCCACTTT.